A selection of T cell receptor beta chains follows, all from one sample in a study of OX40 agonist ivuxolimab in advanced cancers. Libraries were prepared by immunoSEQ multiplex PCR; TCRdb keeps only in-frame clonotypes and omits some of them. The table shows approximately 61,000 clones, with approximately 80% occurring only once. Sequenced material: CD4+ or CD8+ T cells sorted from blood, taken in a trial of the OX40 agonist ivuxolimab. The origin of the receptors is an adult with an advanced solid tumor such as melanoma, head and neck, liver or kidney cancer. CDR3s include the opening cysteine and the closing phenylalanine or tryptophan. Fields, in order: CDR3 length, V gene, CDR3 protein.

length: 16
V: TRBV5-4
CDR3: CASSSGGAGVSGELFF

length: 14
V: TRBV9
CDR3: CASSVASSGNTIYF

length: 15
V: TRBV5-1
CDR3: CASSLQGAVEETQYF

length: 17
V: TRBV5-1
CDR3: CASSSGPGGGDTGELFF

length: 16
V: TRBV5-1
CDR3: CASSLGAGRATGELFF

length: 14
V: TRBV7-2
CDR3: CASSLDRASYEQYF

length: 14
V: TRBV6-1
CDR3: CASSDNRGHTEAFF

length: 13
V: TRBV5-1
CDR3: CASSLGTGFGYTF

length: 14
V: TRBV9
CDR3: CASSVGGVNYGYTF

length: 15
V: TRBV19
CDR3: CASTMGVQPFHYYTF

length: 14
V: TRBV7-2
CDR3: CASSLVSGAGELFF

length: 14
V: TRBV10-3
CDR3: CATLSGMDSYEQYF

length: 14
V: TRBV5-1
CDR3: CASSLGGQGYEQYF

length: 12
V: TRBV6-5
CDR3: CASSPSGVRAFF

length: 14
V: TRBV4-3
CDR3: CASSLTGGAGELFF

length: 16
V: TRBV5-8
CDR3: CASSLGNYRGAQPQHF

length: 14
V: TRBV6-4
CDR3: CASRRSGGTDTQYF

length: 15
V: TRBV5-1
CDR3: CASSLQGVSPYEQYF

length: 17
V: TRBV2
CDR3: CASSEEGRTGTNYGYTF

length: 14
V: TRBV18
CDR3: CASSPNRRDTEAFF

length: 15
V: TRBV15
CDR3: CATSYLAGLYNEQFF

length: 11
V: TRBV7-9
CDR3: CASSTGTWEYF

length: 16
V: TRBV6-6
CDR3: CASSYEGRATNEKLFF

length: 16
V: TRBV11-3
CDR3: CASSPGLAGGGETQYF

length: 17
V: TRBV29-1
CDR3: CSALLAESFYTQETQYF

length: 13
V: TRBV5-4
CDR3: CASSRGGTPSAFF

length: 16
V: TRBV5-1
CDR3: CASSRDGPEYDNEQFF

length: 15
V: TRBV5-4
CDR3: CASRVSGSSYNEQFF

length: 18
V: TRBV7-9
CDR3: CASSLGPLIRDRGTEAFF

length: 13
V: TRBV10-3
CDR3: CAISESFRETQYF

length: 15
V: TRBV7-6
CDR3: CASSLAGGVGDEQFF

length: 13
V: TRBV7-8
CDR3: CASSPHGSGEAFF

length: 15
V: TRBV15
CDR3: CATGGGRSGANVLTF

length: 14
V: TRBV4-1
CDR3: CASSPSSVQETQYF

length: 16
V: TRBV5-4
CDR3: CASSQWGTSGYNEQFF

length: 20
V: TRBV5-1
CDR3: CVSSLEGLAGAEISYNEQFF

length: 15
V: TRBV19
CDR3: CASSPGTGVSYEQYF

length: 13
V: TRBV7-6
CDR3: CASSFGPGDTIYF

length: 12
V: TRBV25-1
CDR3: CASTGANTEAFF

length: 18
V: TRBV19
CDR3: CASSIAPGGPYSNQPQHF

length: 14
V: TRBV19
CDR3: CASSISGSTDTQYF

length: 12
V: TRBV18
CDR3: CASSPGDLGYTF

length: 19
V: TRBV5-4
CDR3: CASSLAERSSGRVYNEQFF

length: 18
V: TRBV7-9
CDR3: CASSLRLWQQGSPTEAFF

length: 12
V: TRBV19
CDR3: CASMTLGTEAFF

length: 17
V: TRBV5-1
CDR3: CASSLELRQSGTYEQYF

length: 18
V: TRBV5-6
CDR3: CASSLVGGLAGSSYEQYF

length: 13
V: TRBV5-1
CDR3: CASSSAGTGLTFF

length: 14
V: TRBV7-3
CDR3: CASSLNPGNTEAFF

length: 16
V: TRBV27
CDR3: CASSLIGQGSTDTQYF

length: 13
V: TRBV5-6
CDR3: CASRREGADGYTF

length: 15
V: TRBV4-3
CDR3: CASSQDKAGRHTIYF

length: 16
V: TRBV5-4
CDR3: CASSFIHSGTGETQYF

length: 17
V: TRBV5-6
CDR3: CASSLALGQTMNTEAFF